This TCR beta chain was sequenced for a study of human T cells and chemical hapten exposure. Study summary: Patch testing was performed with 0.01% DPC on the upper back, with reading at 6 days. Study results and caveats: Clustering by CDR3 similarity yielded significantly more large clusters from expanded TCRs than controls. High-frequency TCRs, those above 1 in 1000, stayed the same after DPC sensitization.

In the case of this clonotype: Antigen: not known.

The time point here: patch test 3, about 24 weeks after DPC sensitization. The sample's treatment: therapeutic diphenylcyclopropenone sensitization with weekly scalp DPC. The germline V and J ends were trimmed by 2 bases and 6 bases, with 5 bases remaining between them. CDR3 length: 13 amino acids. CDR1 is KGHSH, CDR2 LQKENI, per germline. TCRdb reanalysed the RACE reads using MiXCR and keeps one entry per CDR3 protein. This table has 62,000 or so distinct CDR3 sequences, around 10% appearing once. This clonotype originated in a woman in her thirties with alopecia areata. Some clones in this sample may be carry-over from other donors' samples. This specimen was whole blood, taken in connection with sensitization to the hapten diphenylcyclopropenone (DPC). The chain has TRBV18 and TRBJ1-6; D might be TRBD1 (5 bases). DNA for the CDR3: TGTGCCAGCTCACCAGACAGTAATTCACCCCTCCACTTT. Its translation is CASSPDSNSPLHF.